Listed below are T cell receptor beta chains from one sample, sequenced in a study of shared clonotypes between healthy human individuals. Profiled with immunoSEQ multiplex PCR; TCRdb holds only in-frame clones, not every one. The data show about 1.1 million clones, 78% seen once. The sample consisted of memory CD4+ T cells from PBMCs. The receptors originated from a man younger than 30 in good health. Some clones in this sample may be carry-over from other donors' samples. The CDR3 runs from the conserved cysteine through the conserved F or W. D genes are given only for firm matches.

D gene: TRBD2
V gene: TRBV7-9
J gene: TRBJ2-7
CDR3 protein: CASSSSGRLSYEQYF

D gene: TRBD2
V gene: TRBV19
J gene: TRBJ2-3
CDR3 protein: CATKDVVSGRTPDTQYF

D gene: .
V gene: TRBV7-3
J gene: TRBJ2-5
CDR3 protein: CASSSAGVAEETQYF

D gene: .
V gene: TRBV29-1
J gene: TRBJ1-1
CDR3 protein: CSVEQGGVAFF

D gene: .
V gene: TRBV28
J gene: TRBJ1-5
CDR3 protein: CASSSNRWSQPQHF

D gene: .
V gene: TRBV7-9
J gene: TRBJ2-2
CDR3 protein: CASSPGPERNTGELFF

D gene: .
V gene: TRBV30
J gene: TRBJ1-5
CDR3 protein: CAWSVKGRGGQPQHF

D gene: TRBD1
V gene: TRBV5-8
J gene: TRBJ2-7
CDR3 protein: CASSPRVRGQQYEQYF

D gene: .
V gene: TRBV28
J gene: TRBJ2-7
CDR3 protein: CASSYHQGSYEQYF

D gene: .
V gene: TRBV5-1
J gene: TRBJ1-5
CDR3 protein: CASSPGGGNQPQHF

D gene: TRBD1
V gene: TRBV11-1
J gene: TRBJ2-7
CDR3 protein: CASSKETGGEQYF

D gene: .
V gene: TRBV7-2
J gene: TRBJ2-3
CDR3 protein: CASSWATATDTQYF

D gene: .
V gene: TRBV2
J gene: TRBJ1-5
CDR3 protein: CASSLWVSNQPQHF

D gene: TRBD2
V gene: TRBV7-6
J gene: TRBJ2-5
CDR3 protein: CASSLPGLAGLRQETQYF

D gene: .
V gene: TRBV7-3
J gene: TRBJ2-5
CDR3 protein: CASSLTGSGTQYF

D gene: TRBD2
V gene: TRBV28
J gene: TRBJ2-7
CDR3 protein: CASSPSQRGTYEQYF

D gene: .
V gene: TRBV27
J gene: TRBJ2-3
CDR3 protein: CASQRVPGAQGTDTQYF

D gene: .
V gene: TRBV9
J gene: TRBJ1-1
CDR3 protein: CASSVGSENAEAFF

D gene: TRBD2
V gene: TRBV7-8
J gene: TRBJ2-6
CDR3 protein: CASSLVAGSSGANVLTF

D gene: TRBD2
V gene: TRBV9
J gene: TRBJ2-5
CDR3 protein: CASSAGLAGVETQYF

D gene: .
V gene: TRBV7-9
J gene: TRBJ2-3
CDR3 protein: CASSILWGRGSTDTQYF

D gene: TRBD2
V gene: TRBV14
J gene: TRBJ2-3
CDR3 protein: CASSPIAGGPTQYF

D gene: .
V gene: TRBV25-1
J gene: TRBJ2-2
CDR3 protein: CASSPRLANTGELFF

D gene: TRBD1
V gene: TRBV5-3
J gene: TRBJ2-7
CDR3 protein: CARSLVDRDRYEQYF

D gene: .
V gene: TRBV6-6
J gene: TRBJ1-2
CDR3 protein: CASSYSPSLAYGYTF

D gene: TRBD1
V gene: TRBV7-6
J gene: TRBJ1-2
CDR3 protein: CASSFSGTGHYGYTF